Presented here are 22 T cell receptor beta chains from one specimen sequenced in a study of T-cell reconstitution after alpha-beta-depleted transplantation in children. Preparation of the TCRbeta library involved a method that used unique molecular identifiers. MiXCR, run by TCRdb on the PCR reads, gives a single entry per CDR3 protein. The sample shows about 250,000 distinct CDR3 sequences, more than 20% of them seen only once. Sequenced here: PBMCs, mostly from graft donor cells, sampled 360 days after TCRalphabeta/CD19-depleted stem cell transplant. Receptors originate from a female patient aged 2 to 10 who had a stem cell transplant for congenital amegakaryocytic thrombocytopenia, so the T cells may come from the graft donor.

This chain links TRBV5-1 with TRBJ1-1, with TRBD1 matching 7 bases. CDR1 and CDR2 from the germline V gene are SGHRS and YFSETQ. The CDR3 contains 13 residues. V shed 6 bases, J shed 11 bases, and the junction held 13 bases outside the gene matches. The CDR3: CASTGDDRVWAFF. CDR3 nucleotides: TGCGCCAGCACCGGAGATGACAGGGTCTGGGCTTTCTTT.

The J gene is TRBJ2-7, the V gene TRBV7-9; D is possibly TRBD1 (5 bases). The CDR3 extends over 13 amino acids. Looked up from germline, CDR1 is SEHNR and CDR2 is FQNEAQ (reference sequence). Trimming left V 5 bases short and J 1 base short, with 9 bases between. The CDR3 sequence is CASSEKGSYEQYF. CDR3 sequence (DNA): TGTGCCAGCAGCGAGAAGGGGTCCTACGAGCAGTACTTC.

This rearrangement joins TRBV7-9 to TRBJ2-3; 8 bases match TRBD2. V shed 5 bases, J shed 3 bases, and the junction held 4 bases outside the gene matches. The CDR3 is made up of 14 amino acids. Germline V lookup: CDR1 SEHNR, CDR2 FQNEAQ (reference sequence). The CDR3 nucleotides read TGTGCCAGCAGCGCAGGGACTAGGACAGATACGCAGTATTTT. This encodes CASSAGTRTDTQYF.

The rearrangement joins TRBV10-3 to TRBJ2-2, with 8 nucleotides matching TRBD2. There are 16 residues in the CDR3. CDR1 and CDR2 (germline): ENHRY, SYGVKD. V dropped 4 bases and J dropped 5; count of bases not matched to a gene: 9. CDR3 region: CAISAMSRGGTGELFF. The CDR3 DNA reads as TGTGCCATCAGTGCGATGAGTCGGGGGGGAACCGGGGAGCTGTTTTTT.

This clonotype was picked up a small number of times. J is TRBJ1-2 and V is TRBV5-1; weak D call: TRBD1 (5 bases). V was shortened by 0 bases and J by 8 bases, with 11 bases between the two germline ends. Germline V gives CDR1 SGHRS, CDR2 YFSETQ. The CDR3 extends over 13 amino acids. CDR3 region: CASSLVGTGGYTF. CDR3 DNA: TGCGCCAGCAGCTTGGTCGGCACAGGCGGCTACACCTTC.

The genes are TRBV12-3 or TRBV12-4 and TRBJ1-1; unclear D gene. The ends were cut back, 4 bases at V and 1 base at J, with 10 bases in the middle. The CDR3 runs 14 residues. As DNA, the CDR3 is TGTGCCAGCAGTTCCCCTTCTAGGAACACTGAAGCTTTCTTT. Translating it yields CASSSPSRNTEAFF.

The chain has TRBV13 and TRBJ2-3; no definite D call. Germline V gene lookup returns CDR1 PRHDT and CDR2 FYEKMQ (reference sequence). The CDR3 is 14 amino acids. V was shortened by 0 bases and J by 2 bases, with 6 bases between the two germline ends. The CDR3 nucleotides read TGTGCCAGCAGCTTAGGTCACCCCACAGATACGCAGTATTTT. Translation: CASSLGHPTDTQYF. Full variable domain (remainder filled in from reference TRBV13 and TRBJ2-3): AAGVIQSPRHLIKEKRETATLKCYPIPRHDTVYWYQQGPGQDPQFLISFYEKMQSDKGSIPDRFSAQQFSDYHSELNMSSLELGDSALYFCASSLGHPTDTQYFGPGTRLTVL.

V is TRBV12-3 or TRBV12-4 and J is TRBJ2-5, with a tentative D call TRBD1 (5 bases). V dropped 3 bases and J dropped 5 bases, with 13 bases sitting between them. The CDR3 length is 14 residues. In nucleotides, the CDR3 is TGTGCCAGCAGTTTTTGGGGCCCGGTGGAGACCCAGTACTTC. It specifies CASSFWGPVETQYF.

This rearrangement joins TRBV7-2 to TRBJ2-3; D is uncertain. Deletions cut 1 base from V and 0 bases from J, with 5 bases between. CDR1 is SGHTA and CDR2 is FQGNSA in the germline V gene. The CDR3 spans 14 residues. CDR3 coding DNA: TGTGCCAGCAGCTTAGTACCTAGCACAGATACGCAGTATTTT. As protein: CASSLVPSTDTQYF.

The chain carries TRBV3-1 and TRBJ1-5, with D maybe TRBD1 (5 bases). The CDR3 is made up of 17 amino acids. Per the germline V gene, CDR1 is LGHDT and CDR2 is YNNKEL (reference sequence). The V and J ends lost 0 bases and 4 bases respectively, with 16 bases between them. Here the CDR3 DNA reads TGTGCCAGCAGCCAAGATCTTCCGGGGCGCTTAAATCAGCCCCAGCATTTT. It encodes CASSQDLPGRLNQPQHF.

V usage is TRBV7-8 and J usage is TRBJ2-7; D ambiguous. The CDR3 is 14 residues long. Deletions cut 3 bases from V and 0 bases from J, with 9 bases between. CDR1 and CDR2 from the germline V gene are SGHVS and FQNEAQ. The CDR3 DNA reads TGTGCCAGCAGCTTGATGGACGGCTCCTACGAGCAGTACTTC. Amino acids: CASSLMDGSYEQYF.

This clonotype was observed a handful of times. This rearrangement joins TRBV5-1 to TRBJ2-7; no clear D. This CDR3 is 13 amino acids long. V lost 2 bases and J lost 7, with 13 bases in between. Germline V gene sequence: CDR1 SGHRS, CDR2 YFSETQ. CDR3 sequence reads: CASSLGQRVEQYF. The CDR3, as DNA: TGCGCCAGCAGCTTAGGTCAGAGAGTGGAGCAGTACTTC. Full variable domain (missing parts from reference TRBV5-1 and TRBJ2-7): KAGVTQTPRYLIKTRGQQVTLSCSPISGHRSVSWYQQTPGQGLQFLFEYFSETQRNKGNFPGRFSGRQFSNSRSEMNVSTLELGDSALYLCASSLGQRVEQYFGPGTRLTVT.

The CDR3 DNA reads as TGCAGCGTACAGACAGGGGGATCCCCGGGCACTGAAGCTTTCTTT. Its translation: CSVQTGGSPGTEAFF. The chain combines TRBV29-1 with TRBJ1-1, with 9 bases aligning to TRBD1. V lost 6 bases and J lost 4; bases outside the gene matches: 12. The CDR3 is 15 amino acids. The germline V gene encodes CDR1 SQVTM and CDR2 ANQGSEA.

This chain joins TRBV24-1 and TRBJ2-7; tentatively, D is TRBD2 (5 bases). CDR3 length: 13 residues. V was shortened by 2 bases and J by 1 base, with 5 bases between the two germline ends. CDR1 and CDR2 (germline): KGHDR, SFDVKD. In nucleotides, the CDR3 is TGTGCCACCAGTGATTCGGGGTCCTACGAGCAGTACTTC. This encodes CATSDSGSYEQYF.

The CDR3 here is CASSYARSQGDGYTF. The CDR3 region has the DNA TGTGCCAGCAGTTACGCAAGGTCACAGGGCGATGGCTACACCTTC. The chain combines TRBV6-5 with TRBJ1-2; D may be TRBD1 (6 bases). The germline gives CDR1 MNHEY, CDR2 SVGAGI. CDR3 length equals 15 residues. V was shortened by 2 bases and J by 6 bases, with 16 bases between the two germline ends.

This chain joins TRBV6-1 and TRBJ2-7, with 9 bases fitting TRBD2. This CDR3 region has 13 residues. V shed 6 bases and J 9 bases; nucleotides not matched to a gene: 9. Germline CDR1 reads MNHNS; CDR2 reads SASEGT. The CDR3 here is CASSNAGGTVQYF. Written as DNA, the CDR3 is TGTGCCAGCAGCAACGCGGGGGGGACGGTGCAGTACTTC.

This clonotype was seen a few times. CDR3 in DNA: TGTGCCAGCACCCCGGCCGGCTATGGCTACACCTTC. Its protein is CASTPAGYGYTF. The J gene is TRBJ1-2, the V gene TRBV28, with D uncertain. The CDR3 contains 12 residues. Trimming pared 7 bases from V and 4 bases from J, leaving 10 bases between. Germline CDR1 and CDR2: MDHEN and SYDVKM.

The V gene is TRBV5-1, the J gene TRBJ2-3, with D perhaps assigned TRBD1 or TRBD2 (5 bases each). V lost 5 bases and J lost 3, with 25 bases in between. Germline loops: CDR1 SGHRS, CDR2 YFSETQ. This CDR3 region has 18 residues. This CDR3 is CASRPQKTPGRLTDTQYF. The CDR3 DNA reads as TGCGCCAGCAGACCGCAAAAGACACCGGGACGACTAACAGATACGCAGTATTTT. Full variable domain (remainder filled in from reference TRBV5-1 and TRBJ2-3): KAGVTQTPRYLIKTRGQQVTLSCSPISGHRSVSWYQQTPGQGLQFLFEYFSETQRNKGNFPGRFSGRQFSNSRSEMNVSTLELGDSALYLCASRPQKTPGRLTDTQYFGPGTRLTVL.

CDR3 nucleotide sequence: TGCAGTGCTAGAGCGTCAGGGACTTTCTACGAGCAGTACTTC. Translation gives CSARASGTFYEQYF. The chain has TRBV20-1 and TRBJ2-7; D might be TRBD2 (6 bases). The CDR3 extends over 14 amino acids. The germline V and J ends were trimmed by 1 base and 3 bases, with 13 bases remaining between them. CDR1 is DFQATT and CDR2 is SNEGSKA in the germline V gene (reference sequence).

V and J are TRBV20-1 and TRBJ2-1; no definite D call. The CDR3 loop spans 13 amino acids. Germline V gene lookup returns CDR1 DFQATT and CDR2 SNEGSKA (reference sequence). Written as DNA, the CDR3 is TGCAGCCCGCTGGAGCTTGGTAACAATGAGCAGTTCTTC. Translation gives CSPLELGNNEQFF.

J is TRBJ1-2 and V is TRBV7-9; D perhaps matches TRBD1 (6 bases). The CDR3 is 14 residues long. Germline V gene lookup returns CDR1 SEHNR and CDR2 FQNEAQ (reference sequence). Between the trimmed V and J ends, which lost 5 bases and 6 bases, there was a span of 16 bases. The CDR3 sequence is CASSPTTGLNGYTF. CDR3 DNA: TGTGCCAGCAGCCCAACCACAGGGCTCAATGGCTACACCTTC. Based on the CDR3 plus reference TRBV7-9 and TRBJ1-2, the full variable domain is DTGVSQNPRHKITKRGQNVTFRCDPISEHNRLYWYRQTLGQGPEFLTYFQNEAQLEKSRLLSDRFSAERPKGSFSTLEIQRTEQGDSAMYLCASSPTTGLNGYTFGSGTRLTVV.

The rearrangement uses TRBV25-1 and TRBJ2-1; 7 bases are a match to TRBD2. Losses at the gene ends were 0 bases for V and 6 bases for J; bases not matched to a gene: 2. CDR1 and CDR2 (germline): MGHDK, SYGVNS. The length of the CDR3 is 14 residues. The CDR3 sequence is CASSEYRTSNEQFF. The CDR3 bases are TGTGCCAGCAGTGAATATCGGACTAGCAATGAGCAGTTCTTC.